This entry lists 5 T cell receptor beta chains sequenced from one sample in a study of shared clonotypes between healthy human individuals. Repertoires were generated with immunoSEQ multiplex PCR, while TCRdb's copy carries only in-frame clones and drops some. Of under 2.5 million clones listed, just under 95% are singletons. The sample taken for sequencing was naive CD4+ T cells from PBMCs. Sample subset: CD45RA+ positively selected. Source of these receptors: a man between 18 and 35 years old in good health. Some clones in this sample may be carry-over from other donors' samples.

The chain links TRBV28 to TRBJ1-1; D call uncertain. There are 15 residues in the CDR3. In germline, CDR1 is MDHEN, CDR2 SYDVKM. Trimming left V 10 bases short and J 0 bases short, with 18 bases between. CDR3 in DNA: TGTGCCACAGTCACATCCAGCAAAATGAACACTGAAGCTTTCTTT. Its translation is CATVTSSKMNTEAFF.

The V call is TRBV2, the J call TRBJ2-3; D possibly matches TRBD1 or TRBD2 (5 bases each). The CDR3 spans 14 residues. CDR1 is SNHLY and CDR2 is FYNNEI in the germline V gene. V lost 6 bases to trimming and J lost 6 bases, with 16 bases between them. In nucleotides, the CDR3 is TGTGCCAGCAGGCGGGCTCAGGGAGCCGATACGCAGTATTTT. Amino acids: CASRRAQGADTQYF.

The V call is TRBV2, the J call TRBJ2-5; D unclear. V was pared by 2 bases and J by 5 bases, with 12 bases between. There are 14 residues in the CDR3. CDR1 is SNHLY, CDR2 FYNNEI, per germline. CDR3 coding DNA: TGTGCCAGCAGTGAACGGACGGTCGGGGAGACCCAGTACTTC. Encoded protein: CASSERTVGETQYF.

The genes are TRBV28 and TRBJ2-5, with TRBD2 matching over 8 bases. After removal of 7 bases from V and 2 bases from J, the junction contained 3 bases not matched to a gene. The CDR3 has 13 amino acids. Germline CDR1 MDHEN, CDR2 SYDVKM. The CDR3 region has the DNA TGTGCCAGCAAATCTAGCGGGCAAGAGACCCAGTACTTC. Its protein is CASKSSGQETQYF.

V is TRBV5-1 and J is TRBJ1-3; D unresolved. The V gene lost 4 bases and the J gene lost 0 bases, with 11 bases spanning the gap. Germline CDR1 reads SGHRS; CDR2 reads YFSETQ. The CDR3 loop spans 15 amino acids. The CDR3, as DNA: TGCGCCAGCAGCGTAGGTGCGAGCTCTGGAAACACCATATATTTT. Its protein is CASSVGASSGNTIYF.